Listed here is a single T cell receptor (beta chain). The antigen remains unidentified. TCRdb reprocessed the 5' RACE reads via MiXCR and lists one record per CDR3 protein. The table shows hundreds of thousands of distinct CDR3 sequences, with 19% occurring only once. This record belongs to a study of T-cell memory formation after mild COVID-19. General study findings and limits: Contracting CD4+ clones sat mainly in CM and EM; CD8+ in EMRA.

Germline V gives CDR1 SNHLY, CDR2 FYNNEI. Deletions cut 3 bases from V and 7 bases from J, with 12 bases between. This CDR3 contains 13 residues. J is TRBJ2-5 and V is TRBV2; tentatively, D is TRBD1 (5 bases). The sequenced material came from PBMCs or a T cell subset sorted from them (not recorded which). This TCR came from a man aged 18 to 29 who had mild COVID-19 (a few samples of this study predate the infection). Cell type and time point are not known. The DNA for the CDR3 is TGTGCCAGCAGTGATGGCCAGGGTGGGACCCAGTACTTC. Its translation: CASSDGQGGTQYF.